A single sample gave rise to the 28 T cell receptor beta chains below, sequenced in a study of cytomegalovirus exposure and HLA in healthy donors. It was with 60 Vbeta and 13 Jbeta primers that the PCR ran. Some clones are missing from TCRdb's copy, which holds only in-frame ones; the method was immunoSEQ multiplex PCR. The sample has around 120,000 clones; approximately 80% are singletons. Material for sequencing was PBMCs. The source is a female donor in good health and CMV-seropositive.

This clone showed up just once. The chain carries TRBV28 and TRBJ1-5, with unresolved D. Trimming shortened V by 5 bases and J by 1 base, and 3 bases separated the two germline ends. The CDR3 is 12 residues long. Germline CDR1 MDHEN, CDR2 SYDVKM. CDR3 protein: CASSQSNQPQHF. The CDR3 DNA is TGTGCCAGCAGTCAAAGCAATCAGCCCCAGCATTTT.

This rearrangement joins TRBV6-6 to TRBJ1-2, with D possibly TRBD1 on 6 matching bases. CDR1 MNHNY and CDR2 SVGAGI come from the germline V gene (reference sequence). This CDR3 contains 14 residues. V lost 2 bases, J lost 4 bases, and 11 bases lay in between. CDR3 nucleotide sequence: TGTGCCAGCAGTTACGAGGGGGGGCCCTATGGCTACACCTTC. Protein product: CASSYEGGPYGYTF.

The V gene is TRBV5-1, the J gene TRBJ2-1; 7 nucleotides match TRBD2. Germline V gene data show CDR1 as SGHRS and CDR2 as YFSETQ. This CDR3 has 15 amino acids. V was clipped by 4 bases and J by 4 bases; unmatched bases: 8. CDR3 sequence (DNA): TGCGCCAGCAGCGGGGGTAGCGGGTCTTACAATGAGCAGTTCTTC. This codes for CASSGGSGSYNEQFF.

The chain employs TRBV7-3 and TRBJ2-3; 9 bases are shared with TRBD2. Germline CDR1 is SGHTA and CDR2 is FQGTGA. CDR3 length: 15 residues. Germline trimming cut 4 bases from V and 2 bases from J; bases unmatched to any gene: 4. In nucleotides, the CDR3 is TGTGCCAGCAGCTGGCTAGCGGGGACCACAGATACGCAGTATTTT. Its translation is CASSWLAGTTDTQYF.

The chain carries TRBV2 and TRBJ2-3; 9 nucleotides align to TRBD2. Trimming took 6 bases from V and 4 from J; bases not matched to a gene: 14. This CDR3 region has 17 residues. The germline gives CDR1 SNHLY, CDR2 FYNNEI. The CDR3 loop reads CASSHPVTSGLPDTQYF. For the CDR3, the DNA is TGTGCCAGCAGCCACCCTGTGACTAGCGGCCTCCCAGATACGCAGTATTTT.

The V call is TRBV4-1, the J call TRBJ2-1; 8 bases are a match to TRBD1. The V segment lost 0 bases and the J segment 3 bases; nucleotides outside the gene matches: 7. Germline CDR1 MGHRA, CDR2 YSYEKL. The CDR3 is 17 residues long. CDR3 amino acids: CASSQDPPGQVYNEQFF. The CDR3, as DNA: TGCGCCAGCAGCCAAGATCCCCCGGGACAGGTCTACAATGAGCAGTTCTTC.

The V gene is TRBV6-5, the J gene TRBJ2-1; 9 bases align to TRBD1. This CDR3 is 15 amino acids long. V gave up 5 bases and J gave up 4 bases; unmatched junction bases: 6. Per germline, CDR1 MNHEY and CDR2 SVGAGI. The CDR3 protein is CASSASGTGYNEQFF. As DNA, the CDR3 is TGTGCCAGCAGTGCTTCCGGGACAGGGTACAATGAGCAGTTCTTC.

The CDR3 region has the DNA TGCGCCAGCATCCGAGGTGAGGGGCTAAGCGGGGTTGAATACAATGAGCAGTTCTTC. It encodes CASIRGEGLSGVEYNEQFF. The V call is TRBV5-1, the J call TRBJ2-1; 7 nucleotides agree with TRBD2. The V segment lost 6 bases and the J segment 4 bases; nucleotides outside the gene matches: 22. Looked up from germline, CDR1 is SGHRS and CDR2 is YFSETQ. This CDR3 is 19 amino acids long.

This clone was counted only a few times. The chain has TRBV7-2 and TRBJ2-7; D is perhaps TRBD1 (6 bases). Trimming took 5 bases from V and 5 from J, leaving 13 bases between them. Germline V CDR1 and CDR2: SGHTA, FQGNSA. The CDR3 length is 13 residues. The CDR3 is CASSQNRVNEQYF. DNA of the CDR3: TGTGCCAGCAGCCAGAACAGGGTCAACGAGCAGTACTTC. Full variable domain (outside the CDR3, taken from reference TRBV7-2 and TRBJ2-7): GAGVSQSPSNKVTEKGKDVELRCDPISGHTALYWYRQSLGQGLEFLIYFQGNSAPDKSGLPSDRFSAERTGGSVSTLTIQRTQQEDSAVYLCASSQNRVNEQYFGPGTRLTVT.

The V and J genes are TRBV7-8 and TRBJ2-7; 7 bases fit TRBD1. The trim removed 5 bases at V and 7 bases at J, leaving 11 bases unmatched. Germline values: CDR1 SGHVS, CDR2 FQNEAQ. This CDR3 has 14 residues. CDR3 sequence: CASSPDRAVREQYF. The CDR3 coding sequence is TGTGCCAGCAGCCCAGACAGGGCGGTGAGGGAGCAGTACTTC.

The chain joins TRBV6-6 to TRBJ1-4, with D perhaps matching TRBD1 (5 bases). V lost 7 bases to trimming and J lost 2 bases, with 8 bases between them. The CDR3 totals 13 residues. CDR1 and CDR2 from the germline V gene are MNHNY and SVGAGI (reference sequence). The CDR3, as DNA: TGTGCCAGCAAAGACAGCACTAATGAAAAACTGTTTTTT. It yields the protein CASKDSTNEKLFF.

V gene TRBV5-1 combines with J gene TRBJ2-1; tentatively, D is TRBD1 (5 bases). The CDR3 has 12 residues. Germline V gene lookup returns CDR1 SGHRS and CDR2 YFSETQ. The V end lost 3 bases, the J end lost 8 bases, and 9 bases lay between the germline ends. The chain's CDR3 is CASSSWGDEQFF. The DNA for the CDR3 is TGCGCCAGCAGCTCGTGGGGCGATGAGCAGTTCTTC.

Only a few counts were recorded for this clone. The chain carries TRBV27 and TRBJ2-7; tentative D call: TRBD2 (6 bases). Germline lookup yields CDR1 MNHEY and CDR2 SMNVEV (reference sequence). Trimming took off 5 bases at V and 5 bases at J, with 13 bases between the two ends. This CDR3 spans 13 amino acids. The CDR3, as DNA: TGTGCCAGCAGTCTAGCGTCAGGGAACGAGCAGTACTTC. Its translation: CASSLASGNEQYF.

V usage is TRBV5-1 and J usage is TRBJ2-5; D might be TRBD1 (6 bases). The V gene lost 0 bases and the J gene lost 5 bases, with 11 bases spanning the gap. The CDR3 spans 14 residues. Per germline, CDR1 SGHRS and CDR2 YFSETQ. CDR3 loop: CASSLESGAETQYF. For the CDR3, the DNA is TGCGCCAGCAGCTTGGAGTCAGGGGCCGAGACCCAGTACTTC. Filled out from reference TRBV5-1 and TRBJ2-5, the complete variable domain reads KAGVTQTPRYLIKTRGQQVTLSCSPISGHRSVSWYQQTPGQGLQFLFEYFSETQRNKGNFPGRFSGRQFSNSRSEMNVSTLELGDSALYLCASSLESGAETQYFGPGTRLLVL.

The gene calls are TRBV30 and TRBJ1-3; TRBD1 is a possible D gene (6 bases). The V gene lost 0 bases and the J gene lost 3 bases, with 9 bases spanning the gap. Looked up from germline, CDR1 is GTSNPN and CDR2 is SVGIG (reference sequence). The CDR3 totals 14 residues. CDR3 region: CAWSVGAIGNTIYF. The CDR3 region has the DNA TGTGCCTGGAGTGTGGGGGCTATTGGAAACACCATATATTTT. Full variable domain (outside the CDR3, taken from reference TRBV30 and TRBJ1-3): SQTIHQWPATLVQPVGSPLSLECTVEGTSNPNLYWYRQAAGRGLQLLFYSVGIGQISSEVPQNLSASRPQDRQFILSSKKLLLSDSGFYLCAWSVGAIGNTIYFGEGSWLTVV.

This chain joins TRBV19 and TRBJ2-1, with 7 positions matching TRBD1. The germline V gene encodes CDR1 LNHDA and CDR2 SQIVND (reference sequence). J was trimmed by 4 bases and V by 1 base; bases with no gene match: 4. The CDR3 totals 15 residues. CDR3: CASSIVKGAYNEQFF. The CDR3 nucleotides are TGTGCCAGTAGTATAGTGAAGGGGGCGTACAATGAGCAGTTCTTC.

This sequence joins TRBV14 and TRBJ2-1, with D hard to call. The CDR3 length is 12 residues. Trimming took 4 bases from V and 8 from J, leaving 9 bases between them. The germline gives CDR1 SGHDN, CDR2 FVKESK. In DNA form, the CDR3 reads TGTGCCAGCAGCCCGACGAGGTATGAGCAGTTCTTC. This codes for CASSPTRYEQFF.

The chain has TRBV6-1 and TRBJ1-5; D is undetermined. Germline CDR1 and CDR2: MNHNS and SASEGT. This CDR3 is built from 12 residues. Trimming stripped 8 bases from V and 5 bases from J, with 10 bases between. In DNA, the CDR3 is TGTGCCAGCTCTTTCCTTTATCAGCCCCAGCATTTT. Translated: CASSFLYQPQHF.

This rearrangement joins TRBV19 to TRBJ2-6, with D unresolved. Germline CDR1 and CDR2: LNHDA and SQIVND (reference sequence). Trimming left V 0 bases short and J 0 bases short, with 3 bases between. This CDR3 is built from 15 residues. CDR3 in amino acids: CASSIDHSGANVLTF. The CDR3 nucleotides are TGTGCCAGTAGTATAGACCACTCTGGGGCCAACGTCCTGACTTTC.

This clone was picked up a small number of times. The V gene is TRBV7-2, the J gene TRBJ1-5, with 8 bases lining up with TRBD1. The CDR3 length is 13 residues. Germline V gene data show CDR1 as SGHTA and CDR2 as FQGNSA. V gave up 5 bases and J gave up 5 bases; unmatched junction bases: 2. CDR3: CASSIQGDQPQHF. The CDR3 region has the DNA TGTGCCAGCAGCATACAGGGGGATCAGCCCCAGCATTTT.

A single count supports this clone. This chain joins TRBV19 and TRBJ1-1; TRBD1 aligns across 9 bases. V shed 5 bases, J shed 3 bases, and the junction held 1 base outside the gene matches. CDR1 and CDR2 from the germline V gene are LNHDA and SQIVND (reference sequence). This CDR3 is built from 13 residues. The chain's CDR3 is CASSRTGDTEAFF. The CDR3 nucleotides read TGTGCCAGTAGTCGGACAGGGGACACTGAAGCTTTCTTT.

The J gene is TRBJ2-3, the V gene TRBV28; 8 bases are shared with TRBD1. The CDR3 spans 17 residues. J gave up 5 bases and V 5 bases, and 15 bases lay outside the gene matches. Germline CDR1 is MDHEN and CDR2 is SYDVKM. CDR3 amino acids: CASSVPLGQGAIDTQYF. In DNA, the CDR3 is TGTGCCAGCAGTGTCCCGTTAGGGCAGGGGGCAATAGATACGCAGTATTTT.

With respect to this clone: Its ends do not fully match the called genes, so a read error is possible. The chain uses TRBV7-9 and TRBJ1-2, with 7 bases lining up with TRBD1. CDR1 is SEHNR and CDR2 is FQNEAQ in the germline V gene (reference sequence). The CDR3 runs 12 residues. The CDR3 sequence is CSSSFQGGGYTF. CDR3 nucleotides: TGTTCCAGCAGCTTCCAGGGGGGTGGCTACACCTTC.

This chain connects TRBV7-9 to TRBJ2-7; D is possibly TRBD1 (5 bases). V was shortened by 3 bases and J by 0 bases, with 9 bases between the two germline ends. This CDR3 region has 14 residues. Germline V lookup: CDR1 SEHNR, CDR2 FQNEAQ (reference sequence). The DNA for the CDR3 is TGTGCCAGCAGCTTCTTTGACAGCTCCTACGAGCAGTACTTC. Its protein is CASSFFDSSYEQYF.

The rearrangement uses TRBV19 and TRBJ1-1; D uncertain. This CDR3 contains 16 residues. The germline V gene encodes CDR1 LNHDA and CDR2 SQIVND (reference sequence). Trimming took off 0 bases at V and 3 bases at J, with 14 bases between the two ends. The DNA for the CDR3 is TGTGCCAGTAGTATAGATAGTCGGGCGGGCCACACTGAAGCTTTCTTT. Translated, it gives CASSIDSRAGHTEAFF.

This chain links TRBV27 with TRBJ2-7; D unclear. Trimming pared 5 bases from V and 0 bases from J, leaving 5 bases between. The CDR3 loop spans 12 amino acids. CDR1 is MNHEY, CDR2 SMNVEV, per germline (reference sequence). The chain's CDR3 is CASSPNSYEQYF. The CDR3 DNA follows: TGTGCCAGCAGTCCAAACTCCTACGAGCAGTACTTC.

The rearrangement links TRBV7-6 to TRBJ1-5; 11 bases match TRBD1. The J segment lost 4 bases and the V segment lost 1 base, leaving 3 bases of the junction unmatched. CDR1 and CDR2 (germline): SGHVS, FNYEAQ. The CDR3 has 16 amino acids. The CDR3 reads CASSLGRDRGNQPQHF. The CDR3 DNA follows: TGTGCCAGCAGCTTAGGGCGGGACAGGGGGAATCAGCCCCAGCATTTT.

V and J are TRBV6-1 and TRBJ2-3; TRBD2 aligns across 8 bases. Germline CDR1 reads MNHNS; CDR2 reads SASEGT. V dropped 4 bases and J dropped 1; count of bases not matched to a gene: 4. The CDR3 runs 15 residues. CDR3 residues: CASSAQRGRTDTQYF. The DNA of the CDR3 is TGTGCCAGCAGTGCCCAGCGGGGGCGCACAGATACGCAGTATTTT.